This T cell receptor beta chain was documented in a study of T cells after yellow fever vaccination. For the study at large: Fractions low in cell number were prepared with SMART-Seq v4 Ultra Low Input.

Universal primer sites and UMIs were introduced during 5'RACE template-switching synthesis of TCR cDNA. TCRdb recomputed calls from the 5' RACE reads with MiXCR, one row per CDR3 protein. The top ten clones hold less than 3.5% of a sample with a few hundred thousand distinct CDR3 sequences, about 5.2% of them seen once. The sequences come from CD4+ T cells sorted from PBMCs, collected on the day of the yellow fever booster vaccination. This TCR derives from a man between 18 and 35 years old who received the YFV17D yellow fever vaccine.

This CDR3 is CATTQDRNYGYTF. DNA of the CDR3: TGTGCCACCACCCAGGACAGAAACTATGGCTACACCTTC. The J gene is TRBJ1-2, the V gene TRBV15, with D possibly being TRBD1 (6 bases). The CDR3 has 13 amino acids. Germline V gene data show CDR1 as LNHNV and CDR2 as YYDKDF (reference sequence). The V gene lost 7 bases and the J gene lost 2 bases, with 11 bases spanning the gap. The full variable domain, completed using reference TRBV15 and TRBJ1-2, is DAMVIQNPRYQVTQFGKPVTLSCSQTLNHNVMYWYQQKSSQAPKLLFHYYDKDFNNEADTPDNFQSRRPNTSFCFLDIRSPGLGDTAMYLCATTQDRNYGYTFGSGTRLTVV.